This TCR beta chain is drawn from a study of T cells in women clearing cervical HPV infection. Study as a whole: Cases: HPV16-related CIN3 or worse on histology, 2 invasive cancers. Study-level results: Repertoire richness, not evenness, was significantly elevated in CIN3+ cases versus controls.

V was shortened by 5 bases and J by 1 base, with 18 bases between the two germline ends. CDR1 is SGHRS, CDR2 YFSETQ, per germline. The CDR3 has 16 amino acids. On this clone: Antigen unknown. The read falls 3 residues short of the CDR3 end, and the missing part is taken from the germline J gene.

immunoSEQ multiplex PCR used an average of roughly 1,300 ng genomic DNA. The method was immunoSEQ multiplex PCR; TCRdb's version includes in-frame clones alone and lacks a portion of them. Its table lists about 35,000 clones. MY09/MY11 PCR detected cervical HPV DNA; dot-blot assigned genotypes. The J gene is TRBJ1-1, the V gene TRBV5-1, with a possible D match to TRBD1 (5 bases). The sequence was collected from a woman aged 18-70 years with a cervical HPV16 infection that either progressed to CIN3+ or cleared (not recorded which). Sequencing input: blood buffy coat. This CDR3 is CASRLGGGARNTEAFF. The sequenced CDR3 bases are TGCGCCAGCAGACTCGGGGGGGGAGCTAGGAACACTGAA.